This entry describes one T cell receptor (beta chain). The data derive from a study of blood T cell repertoires in COVID-19. Overall study context: The samples span acute and convalescent COVID-19 from the United States, Italy and Spain. PBMCs, B-cell-depleted T cells, or T cells provided the cDNA or gDNA that made up the material.

This CDR3 contains 14 residues. Germline assignment: CDR1 SGHRS and CDR2 YFSETQ. V was pared by 2 bases and J by 6 bases, with 3 bases of the junction left unmatched. Assay used: immunoSEQ multiplex PCR; TCRdb lists only in-frame clones, some missing. The sample has 98,000 or so clones; about nine tenths are singletons. The chain uses TRBV5-1 and TRBJ2-1; 9 bases align to TRBD2. The receptor was derived from a human donor in a cohort sampled during active COVID-19. Sequenced sample: peripheral blood. Written as DNA, the CDR3 is TGCGCCAGCAGCTTAGGCGGGGGGGCCAATGAGCAGTTCTTC. It codes for CASSLGGGANEQFF.